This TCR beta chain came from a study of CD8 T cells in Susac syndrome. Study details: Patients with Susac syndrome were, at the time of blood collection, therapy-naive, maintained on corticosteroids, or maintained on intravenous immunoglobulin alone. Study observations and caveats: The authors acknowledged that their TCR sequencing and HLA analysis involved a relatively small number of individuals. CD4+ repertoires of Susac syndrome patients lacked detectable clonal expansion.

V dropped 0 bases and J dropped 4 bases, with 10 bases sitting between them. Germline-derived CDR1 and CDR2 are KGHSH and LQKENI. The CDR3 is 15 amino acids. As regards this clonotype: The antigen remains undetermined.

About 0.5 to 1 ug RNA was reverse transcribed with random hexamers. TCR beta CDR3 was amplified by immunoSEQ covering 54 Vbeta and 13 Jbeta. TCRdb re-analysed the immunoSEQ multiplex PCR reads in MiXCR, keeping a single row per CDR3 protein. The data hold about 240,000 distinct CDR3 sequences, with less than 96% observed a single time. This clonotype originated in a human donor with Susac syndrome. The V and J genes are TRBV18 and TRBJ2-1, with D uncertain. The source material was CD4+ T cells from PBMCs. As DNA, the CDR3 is TGTGCCAGCTCACCACCGGCACAGCTATACAATGAGCAGTTCTTC. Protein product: CASSPPAQLYNEQFF.